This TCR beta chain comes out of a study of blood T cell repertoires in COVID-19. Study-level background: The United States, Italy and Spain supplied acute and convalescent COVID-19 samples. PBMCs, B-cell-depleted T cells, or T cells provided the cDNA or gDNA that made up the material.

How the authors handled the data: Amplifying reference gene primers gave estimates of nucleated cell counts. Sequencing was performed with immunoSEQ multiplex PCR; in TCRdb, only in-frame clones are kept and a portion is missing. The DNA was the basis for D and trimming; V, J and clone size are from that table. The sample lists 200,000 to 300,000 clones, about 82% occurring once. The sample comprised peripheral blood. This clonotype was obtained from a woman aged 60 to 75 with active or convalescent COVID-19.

CDR3 loop: CASSYSDRGTYEQYF. CDR3 bases: TGTGCCAGCAGTTACTCGGATAGGGGTACCTACGAGCAGTACTTC. The genes are TRBV6-5 and TRBJ2-7, with D maybe TRBD1 (5 bases). The CDR3 extends over 15 amino acids. Trimming shortened V by 0 bases and J by 2 bases, and 11 bases separated the two germline ends. Germline CDR1 reads MNHEY; CDR2 reads SVGAGI.